The 26 T cell receptor beta chains below come from one sample, sequenced in a study of T cell changes during pregnancy in multiple sclerosis. Clones were sequenced by immunoSEQ multiplex PCR, and TCRdb holds only the in-frame ones, with some missing. The sample includes 95,000 to 110,000 clones, 92% of them seen just once. Sequencing used peripheral blood, obtained in the third trimester of pregnancy. These receptor sequences come from a female donor in good health, enrolled as a control in a pregnancy study.

The rearrangement links TRBV27 to TRBJ2-1; 10 bases match TRBD2. This CDR3 has 16 amino acids. With V trimmed by 1 base and J by 4 bases, 4 bases remained unmatched. The germline V gene encodes CDR1 MNHEY and CDR2 SMNVEV (reference sequence). The CDR3, as DNA: TGTGCCAGCAGTTTATTTCCAGCGGGGGGGTACAATGAGCAGTTCTTC. This translates into CASSLFPAGGYNEQFF.

The rearrangement joins TRBV27 to TRBJ1-2; 7 nucleotides line up with TRBD1. Germline trimming cut 5 bases from V and 1 base from J; bases unmatched to any gene: 10. The CDR3 extends over 16 amino acids. Germline V gene data show CDR1 as MNHEY and CDR2 as SMNVEV (reference sequence). The chain's CDR3 is CASSLLGQEINYGYTF. The CDR3 bases are TGTGCCAGCAGTCTACTCGGACAGGAAATTAACTATGGCTACACCTTC.

This chain links TRBV6-5 with TRBJ1-1; no firm D call. The germline V and J ends were trimmed by 7 bases and 2 bases, with 11 bases remaining between them. Germline V gene lookup returns CDR1 MNHEY and CDR2 SVGAGI. The CDR3 is 13 residues long. The CDR3 sequence: CASTSGVNTEAFF. The CDR3 DNA is TGTGCCAGCACCTCCGGGGTCAACACTGAAGCTTTCTTT.

The V call is TRBV25-1, the J call TRBJ1-1; TRBD1 is a possible D gene (5 bases). Germline V gene lookup returns CDR1 MGHDK and CDR2 SYGVNS. This CDR3 spans 13 amino acids. Trimming stripped 6 bases from V and 4 bases from J, with 12 bases between. The DNA for the CDR3 is TGTGCCAGCAGCGAGGGGAGGTCCACTGAAGCTTTCTTT. Residues: CASSEGRSTEAFF.

Only one count was recorded for this clone. The chain recombines TRBV7-9 with TRBJ1-5; the match to TRBD1 covers 9 bases. This CDR3 comprises 14 residues. The V and J ends lost 1 base and 5 bases, in that order; junction bases with no gene match: 0. Germline CDR1 SEHNR, CDR2 FQNEAQ (reference sequence). CDR3 amino acids: CASSLGQGDQPQHF. In DNA form, the CDR3 reads TGTGCCAGCAGCTTAGGACAGGGGGATCAGCCCCAGCATTTT.

The V call is TRBV7-2, the J call TRBJ1-2; D ambiguous. This CDR3 is 13 amino acids long. Deletions cut 3 bases from V and 2 bases from J, with 7 bases between. CDR1 and CDR2 (germline): SGHTA, FQGNSA. The CDR3 region is CASSLRGNYGYTF. In nucleotides, the CDR3 is TGTGCCAGCAGCTTGCGCGGAAACTATGGCTACACCTTC.

This rearrangement joins TRBV27 to TRBJ2-1; 10 bases fit TRBD1. V lost 5 bases to trimming and J lost 2 bases; unmatched junction nucleotides: 6. This CDR3 region has 16 residues. The V gene's germline CDR1 is MNHEY and CDR2 SMNVEV (reference sequence). The CDR3 sequence is CASSTGQGRTYNEQFF. For the CDR3, the DNA is TGTGCCAGCAGTACGGGACAGGGGCGGACCTACAATGAGCAGTTCTTC.

The chain couples TRBV6-5 to TRBJ1-1, with 7 bases matching TRBD1. Germline loops: CDR1 MNHEY, CDR2 SVGAGI. CDR3 length equals 15 residues. V trimming: 6 bases; J trimming: 6 bases; junction bases outside the gene matches: 13. CDR3 nucleotide sequence: TGTGCCAGCAGAGAAACATACACAGGGGTCCCTGAAGCTTTCTTT. It is translated as CASRETYTGVPEAFF.

J is TRBJ2-1 and V is TRBV27, with D tentatively TRBD1 (6 bases). Trimming removed 5 bases at V and 7 bases at J, with 9 bases between. This CDR3 contains 12 residues. Looked up from germline, CDR1 is MNHEY and CDR2 is SMNVEV (reference sequence). CDR3 in DNA: TGTGCCAGCAGTCAGGGGTCGAATGAGCAGTTCTTC. Translation: CASSQGSNEQFF.

The chain links TRBV27 to TRBJ1-5; 8 bases align to TRBD1. The CDR3 runs to 13 residues. With V trimmed by 6 bases and J by 6 bases, 4 bases remained unmatched. The germline V gene encodes CDR1 MNHEY and CDR2 SMNVEV (reference sequence). Here the CDR3 reads CASRQGAGQPQHF. The DNA of the CDR3 is TGTGCCAGCAGGCAGGGGGCTGGTCAGCCCCAGCATTTT.

The gene calls are TRBV19 and TRBJ2-7, with D maybe TRBD1 (5 bases). Deletions cut 5 bases from V and 2 bases from J, with 10 bases between. There are 13 residues in the CDR3. Per the germline V gene, CDR1 is LNHDA and CDR2 is SQIVND (reference sequence). DNA for the CDR3: TGTGCCAGTAGTCCAGGGAAGACCTACGAGCAGTACTTC. Translation gives CASSPGKTYEQYF.

The CDR3 DNA reads TGCAGCGTTCCCCCGGGGGACAATGAGCAGTTCTTC. This encodes CSVPPGDNEQFF. J is TRBJ2-1 and V is TRBV29-1; tentative D call: TRBD2 (6 bases). Germline V CDR1 and CDR2: SQVTM, ANQGSEA. This CDR3 is built from 12 residues. V gave up 5 bases and J gave up 5 bases, with 10 bases separating them.

The chain is built from TRBV7-3 and TRBJ2-1, with 7 bases lining up with TRBD1. The CDR3 totals 15 residues. Germline CDR1 reads SGHTA; CDR2 reads FQGTGA. V lost 2 bases to trimming and J lost 4 bases; unmatched junction nucleotides: 5. As DNA, the CDR3 is TGTGCCAGCAGCTTATCGGGACAGCCTTACAATGAGCAGTTCTTC. Translated, it gives CASSLSGQPYNEQFF.

In its sample, this clone was seen once. This sequence joins TRBV21-1 and TRBJ2-6; TRBD1, as called in the table, went unchecked against the DNA. TRBV21-1 counts as a pseudogene. The CDR3 has 15 amino acids. CDR3 residues: CALRSGDSGANVLTF. CDR3 nucleotides: TGTGCCCTAAGGTCAGGGGACTCTGGGGCCAACGTCCTGACTTTC.

J is TRBJ1-1 and V is TRBV19; perhaps TRBD1 as D (5 bases). Germline V gives CDR1 LNHDA, CDR2 SQIVND (reference sequence). The CDR3 has 13 amino acids. V was trimmed by 7 bases and J by 6 bases, leaving 15 bases between them. As DNA, the CDR3 is TGTGCCAGTAAAACGACTTGGGGCCCTGAAGCTTTCTTT. Residues: CASKTTWGPEAFF.

The chain joins TRBV7-2 to TRBJ2-3, with 12 bases identical to TRBD2. CDR1 is SGHTA and CDR2 is FQGNSA in the germline V gene. Losses at the gene ends were 5 bases for V and 3 bases for J; bases not matched to a gene: 9. The CDR3 consists of 17 residues. CDR3 region: CASSHAPSGGGTDTQYF. The CDR3 coding sequence is TGTGCCAGCAGCCACGCCCCTAGCGGGGGGGGAACAGATACGCAGTATTTT.

The chain carries TRBV14 and TRBJ2-7; D not certain. The CDR3 covers 13 residues. The V gene's germline CDR1 is SGHDN and CDR2 FVKESK. Trimming left V 4 bases short and J 9 bases short, with 16 bases between. CDR3 DNA sequence: TGTGCCAGCAGCCCAGGCACCCAGGCGCGGCAGTACTTC. Translated, it gives CASSPGTQARQYF.

The V and J genes are TRBV5-1 and TRBJ2-5; no clear D. V gave up 4 bases and J gave up 1 base, with 11 bases separating them. The V gene's germline CDR1 is SGHRS and CDR2 YFSETQ. The CDR3 runs 14 residues. DNA of the CDR3: TGCGCCAGCAGCCTACAGTCTACCCAAGAGACCCAGTACTTC. Amino acid sequence: CASSLQSTQETQYF.

This rearrangement joins TRBV5-6 to TRBJ1-1; 7 bases line up with TRBD1. CDR3 length: 14 residues. Germline CDR1 SGHDT, CDR2 YYEEEE. V trimming: 3 bases; J trimming: 1 base; junction bases outside the gene matches: 3. CDR3 DNA: TGTGCCAGCAGCTGGGGACAGTCGAACACTGAAGCTTTCTTT. Encoded protein: CASSWGQSNTEAFF.

The chain employs TRBV19 and TRBJ2-2, with D perhaps matching TRBD2 (5 bases). CDR1 LNHDA and CDR2 SQIVND come from the germline V gene (reference sequence). The CDR3 consists of 16 residues. The V gene lost 1 base and the J gene lost 4 bases, with 13 bases spanning the gap. DNA of the CDR3: TGTGCCAGTAGTATAGTAGGAGGCGCGGTCACCGGGGAGCTGTTTTTT. Encoded protein: CASSIVGGAVTGELFF.

The chain combines TRBV7-9 with TRBJ2-5, with D perhaps matching TRBD1 (6 bases). This CDR3 region has 14 residues. Per germline, CDR1 SEHNR and CDR2 FQNEAQ (reference sequence). V lost 5 bases and J lost 4, with 14 bases in between. CDR3 in amino acids: CASSRLDRSETQYF. The CDR3 region has the DNA TGTGCCAGCAGCCGACTGGACAGATCAGAGACCCAGTACTTC.

This clone came up a few times. The V and J genes are TRBV23-1 and TRBJ1-6; TRBD1 might be the D (5 bases). TRBV23-1 is labeled an ORF, and its function is uncertain. This CDR3 contains 17 residues. Trimming removed 1 base from V and 3 bases from J, with 13 bases in between. The CDR3 here is CASSQWWGDDYNSPLHF. The CDR3 DNA reads TGCGCCAGCAGTCAATGGTGGGGGGATGACTATAATTCACCCCTCCACTTT.

The chain uses TRBV7-9 and TRBJ2-7; the D is unclear. Germline assignment: CDR1 SEHNR and CDR2 FQNEAQ (reference sequence). V lost 1 base, J lost 7 bases, and 11 bases lay in between. The CDR3 consists of 13 residues. CDR3 in amino acids: CASSLGTAQEQYF. CDR3 nucleotides: TGTGCCAGCAGCTTAGGTACAGCCCAAGAGCAGTACTTC.

The chain is built from TRBV27 and TRBJ2-7, with 9 bases aligning to TRBD2. J was trimmed by 2 bases and V by 6 bases; bases with no gene match: 8. CDR3 length equals 15 residues. Germline assignment: CDR1 MNHEY and CDR2 SMNVEV (reference sequence). The CDR3 DNA reads TGTGCCAGCAGAGGTAGCGGGGGAGAGACCTACGAGCAGTACTTC. The encoded protein is CASRGSGGETYEQYF.

This clone was counted once. This chain connects TRBV27 to TRBJ2-3; 8 bases line up with TRBD2. V gave up 6 bases and J gave up 1 base; unmatched junction bases: 6. CDR1 and CDR2 from the germline V gene are MNHEY and SMNVEV (reference sequence). The CDR3 runs to 15 residues. The CDR3, as DNA: TGTGCCAGCAGGCGCGGGGGGTTGGGCACAGATACGCAGTATTTT. This sequence encodes CASRRGGLGTDTQYF.

CDR3 protein: CASSGAGGRETQYF. CDR3 in DNA: TGTGCCAGCAGCGGAGCGGGGGGAAGGGAGACCCAGTACTTC. V usage is TRBV9 and J usage is TRBJ2-5; 9 nucleotides line up with TRBD2. The CDR3 spans 14 residues. Trimming cost V 3 bases and J 5 bases; bases outside gene matches: 5. Germline values: CDR1 SGDLS, CDR2 YYNGEE.